The present T cell receptor beta chain was sequenced within a study of blood T cells in healthy people across ages. Through a sample-barcoded 5' primer and a J-beta primer mix, a second PCR was run for roughly 6 to 12 cycles. TCRdb processed the 5' RACE reads anew with MiXCR; each CDR3 protein has one entry. The data hold hundreds of thousands of distinct CDR3 sequences, with about 25% observed a single time. The CDR3 has 14 residues. V gave up 8 bases and J gave up 9 bases; unmatched junction bases: 11. Germline CDR1 SGHTA, CDR2 FQGTGA. This clonotype came up a few times. The same specimen was also included in a second study, on T cells of mothers and their children.

The sequence was collected from a boy younger than 18 in good health. Sequenced material: blood. The rearrangement joins TRBV7-3 to TRBJ2-1, with 9 nucleotides matching TRBD2. The CDR3 reads CASSKREAGGEQFF. The CDR3, as DNA: TGTGCCAGCTCTAAGCGGGAGGCCGGAGGTGAGCAGTTCTTC.